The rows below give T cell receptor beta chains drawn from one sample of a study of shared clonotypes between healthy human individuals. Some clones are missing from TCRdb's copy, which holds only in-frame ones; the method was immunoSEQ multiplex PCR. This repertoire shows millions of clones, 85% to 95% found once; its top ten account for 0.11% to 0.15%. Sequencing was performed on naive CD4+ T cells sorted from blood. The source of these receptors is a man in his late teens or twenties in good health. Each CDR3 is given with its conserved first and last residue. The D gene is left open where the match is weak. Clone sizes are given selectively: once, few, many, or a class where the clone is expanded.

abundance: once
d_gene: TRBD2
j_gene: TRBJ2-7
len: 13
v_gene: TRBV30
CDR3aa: CAWGGLGIAEQYF
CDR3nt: TGTGCCTGGGGGGGACTAGGAATCGCCGAGCAGTACTTC

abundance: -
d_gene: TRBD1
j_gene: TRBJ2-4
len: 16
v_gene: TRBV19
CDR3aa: CASSTRQGMSKNIQYF
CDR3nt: TGTGCCAGTAGTACCCGACAGGGTATGTCCAAAAACATTCAGTACTTC

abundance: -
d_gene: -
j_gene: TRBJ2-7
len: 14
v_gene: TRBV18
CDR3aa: CASSPFQRFDEQYF
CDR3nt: TGTGCCAGCTCACCCTTTCAAAGGTTCGACGAGCAGTACTTC

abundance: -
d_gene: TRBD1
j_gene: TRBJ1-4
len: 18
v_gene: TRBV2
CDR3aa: CASRDWDRGRATNEKLFF
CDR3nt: TGTGCCAGCAGAGACTGGGACAGGGGTAGAGCAACTAATGAAAAACTGTTTTTT

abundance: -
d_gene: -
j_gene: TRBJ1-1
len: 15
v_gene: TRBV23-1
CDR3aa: CASSQSGEEWTEAFF
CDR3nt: TGCGCCAGCAGTCAATCAGGTGAGGAGTGGACTGAAGCTTTCTTT

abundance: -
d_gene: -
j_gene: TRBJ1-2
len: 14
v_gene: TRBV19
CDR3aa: CASSPWGGLNGYTF
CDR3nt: TGTGCCAGTAGTCCCTGGGGGGGGCTCAATGGCTACACCTTC

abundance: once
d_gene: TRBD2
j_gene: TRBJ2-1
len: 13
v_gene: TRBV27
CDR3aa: CAPGLAGGNEQFF
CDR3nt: TGTGCCCCGGGACTAGCGGGGGGAAATGAGCAGTTCTTC

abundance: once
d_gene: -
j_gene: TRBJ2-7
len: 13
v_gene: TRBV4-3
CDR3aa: CASSQQENYEQYF
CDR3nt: TGCGCCAGCAGCCAACAGGAGAACTACGAGCAGTACTTC

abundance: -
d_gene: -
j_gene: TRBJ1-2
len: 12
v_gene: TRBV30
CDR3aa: CAWSGNRPGYTF
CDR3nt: TGTGCCTGGAGTGGAAACAGGCCCGGCTACACCTTC

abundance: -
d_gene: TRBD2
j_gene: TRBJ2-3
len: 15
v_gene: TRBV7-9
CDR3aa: CASSSGTSGVNTQYF
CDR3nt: TGTGCCAGCAGTTCTGGGACTAGCGGGGTGAATACGCAGTATTTT

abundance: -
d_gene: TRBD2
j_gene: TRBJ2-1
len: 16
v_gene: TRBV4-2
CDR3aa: CASSQMPSGGFREQFF
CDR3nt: TGTGCCAGCAGCCAAATGCCTAGCGGGGGGTTTAGGGAGCAGTTCTTC

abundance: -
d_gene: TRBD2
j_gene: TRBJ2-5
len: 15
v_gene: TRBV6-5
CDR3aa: CASSYSGLALAPQYF
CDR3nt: TGTGCCAGCAGTTACTCTGGACTAGCGTTGGCCCCCCAGTACTTC

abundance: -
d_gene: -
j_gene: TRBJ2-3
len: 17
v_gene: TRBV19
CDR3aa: CASSTKKGVASTDTQYF
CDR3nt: TGTGCCAGTAGTACAAAGAAGGGGGTCGCTAGCACAGATACGCAGTATTTT

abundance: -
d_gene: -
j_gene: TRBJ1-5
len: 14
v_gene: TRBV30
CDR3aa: CAWVRGGGNQPQHF
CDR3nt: TGTGCCTGGGTCCGAGGTGGCGGCAATCAGCCCCAGCATTTT

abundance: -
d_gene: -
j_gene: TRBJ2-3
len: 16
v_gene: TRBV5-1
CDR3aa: CASSLADSFSTDTQYF
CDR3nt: TGCGCCAGCAGCTTGGCCGACAGCTTTTCCACAGATACGCAGTATTTT

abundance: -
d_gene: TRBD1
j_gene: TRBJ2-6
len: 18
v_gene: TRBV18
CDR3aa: CASSPTWGQDSGANVLTF
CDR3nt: TGTGCCAGCTCACCGACTTGGGGACAGGACTCTGGGGCCAACGTCCTGACTTTC

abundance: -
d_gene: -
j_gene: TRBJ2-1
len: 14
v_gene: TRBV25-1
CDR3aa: CASTTQSSYNEQFF
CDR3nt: TGTGCCAGCACCACCCAGAGCTCCTACAATGAGCAGTTCTTC

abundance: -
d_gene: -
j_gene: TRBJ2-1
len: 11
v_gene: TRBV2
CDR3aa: CASTTYNEQFF
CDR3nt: TGTGCCAGCACAACGTACAATGAGCAGTTCTTC

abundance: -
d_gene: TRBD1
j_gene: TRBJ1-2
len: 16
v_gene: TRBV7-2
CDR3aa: CASSAGQGSFNYGYTF
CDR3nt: TGTGCCAGCAGCGCCGGACAGGGCTCTTTTAACTATGGCTACACCTTC

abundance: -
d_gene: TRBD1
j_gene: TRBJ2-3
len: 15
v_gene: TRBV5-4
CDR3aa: CASSSGQGGTDTQYF
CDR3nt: TGTGCCAGCAGCTCCGGACAGGGCGGCACAGATACGCAGTATTTT

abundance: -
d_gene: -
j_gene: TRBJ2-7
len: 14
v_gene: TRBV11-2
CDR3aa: CASSYTIGGYEQYF
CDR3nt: TGTGCCAGCAGCTATACCATCGGTGGCTACGAGCAGTACTTC

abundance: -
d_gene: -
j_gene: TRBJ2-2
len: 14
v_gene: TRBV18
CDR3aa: CASSPFGGTGELFF
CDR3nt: TGTGCCAGCTCACCATTCGGGGGCACCGGGGAGCTGTTTTTT

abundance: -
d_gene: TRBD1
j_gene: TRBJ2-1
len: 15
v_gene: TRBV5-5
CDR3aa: CASRTGTGVYNEQFF
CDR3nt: TGTGCCAGCAGAACCGGGACAGGGGTATATAATGAGCAGTTCTTC

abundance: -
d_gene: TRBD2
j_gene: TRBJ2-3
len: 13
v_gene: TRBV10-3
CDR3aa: CTTREGPGDTQYF
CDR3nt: TGTACTACGCGGGAGGGGCCAGGGGATACGCAGTATTTT

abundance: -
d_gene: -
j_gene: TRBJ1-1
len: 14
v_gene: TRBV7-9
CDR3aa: CASSLRVVNAEAFF
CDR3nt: TGTGCCAGCAGCCTTCGGGTGGTGAACGCTGAAGCTTTCTTT

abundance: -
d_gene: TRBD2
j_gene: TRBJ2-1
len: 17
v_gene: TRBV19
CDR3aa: CASSTRTSGVSYNEQFF
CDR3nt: TGTGCCAGTAGTACCCGGACTAGCGGGGTCTCCTACAATGAGCAGTTCTTC

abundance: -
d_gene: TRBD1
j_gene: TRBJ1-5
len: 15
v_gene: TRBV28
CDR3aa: CASSLTGQGVRPQHF
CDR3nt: TGTGCCAGCAGTTTAACGGGACAGGGAGTACGGCCCCAGCATTTT

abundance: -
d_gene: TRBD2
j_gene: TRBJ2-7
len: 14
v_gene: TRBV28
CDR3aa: CASTRGGAGYEQYF
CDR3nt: TGTGCCAGCACCCGCGGGGGGGCAGGCTACGAGCAGTACTTC

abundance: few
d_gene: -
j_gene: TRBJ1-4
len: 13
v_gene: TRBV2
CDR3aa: CASINTPNEKLFF
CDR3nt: TGTGCCAGCATAAACACCCCTAATGAAAAACTGTTTTTT

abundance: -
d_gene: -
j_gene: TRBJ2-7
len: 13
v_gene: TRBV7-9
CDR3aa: CASSLIENYEQYF
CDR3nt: TGTGCCAGCAGCTTAATTGAAAACTACGAGCAGTACTTC

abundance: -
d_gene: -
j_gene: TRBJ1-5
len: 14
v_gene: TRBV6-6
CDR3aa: CASHSAGGNQPQHF
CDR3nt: TGTGCCAGTCATTCAGCAGGGGGCAATCAGCCCCAGCATTTT

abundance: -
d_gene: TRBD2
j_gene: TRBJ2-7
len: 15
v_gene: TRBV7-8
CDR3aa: CASSLKREALYEQYF
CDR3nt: TGTGCCAGCAGCTTGAAGCGGGAGGCTCTTTACGAGCAGTACTTC

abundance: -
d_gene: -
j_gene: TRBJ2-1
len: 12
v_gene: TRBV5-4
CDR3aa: CASSFWGTEQFF
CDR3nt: TGTGCCAGCAGCTTTTGGGGTACTGAGCAGTTCTTC

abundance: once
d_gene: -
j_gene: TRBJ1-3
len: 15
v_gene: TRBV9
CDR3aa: CASSVEGRPGNTIYF
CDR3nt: TGTGCCAGCAGCGTAGAGGGGCGCCCTGGAAACACCATATATTTT

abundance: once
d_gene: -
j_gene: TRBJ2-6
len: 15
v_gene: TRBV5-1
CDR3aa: CASFRGDSGANVLTF
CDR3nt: TGCGCCAGCTTCCGGGGAGACTCTGGGGCCAACGTCCTGACTTTC

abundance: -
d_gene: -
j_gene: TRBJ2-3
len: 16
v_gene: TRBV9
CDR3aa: CASSTTGTLSTDTQYF
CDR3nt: TGTGCCAGCAGCACCACAGGTACCCTTAGCACAGATACGCAGTATTTT